The source of this T cell receptor gamma chain is a study of human gamma delta and Vdelta1 T cells. TCRdb reprocessed the PCR reads through CATT. Among approximately 9,000 gamma-chain clones listed, around 42% were seen once. This clone was found a few times. Its antigen is still unknown. The CDR3 sequence is 14 residues long. Germline assignment: CDR1 EGSNGY and CDR2 YDSYNSKV. The trim removed 0 bases at V and 6 bases at J, leaving 4 bases unmatched. Overall study findings and caveats: Acute myeloid leukemia was reportedly broadly targeted by polyclonal Delta One T cells.

The receptor was isolated from a human donor in good health. This chain joins TRGV2 and TRGJP1. Sequencing used Vdelta1 gamma-delta T cells from blood grown in culture (DOT cells). The CDR3 nucleotides read TGTGCCACCTGGGACGGGCCTCCTGGTTGGTTCAAGATATTT. Translated, it gives CATWDGPPGWFKIF.